These 23 T cell receptor beta chains were sequenced from one sample in a study of blood T cell repertoires in COVID-19 (dated by TCRdb to the early 2020s). The receptor library was made with the immunoSEQ multiplex PCR assay. TCRdb obtained this table from immuneACCESS and retained in-frame rearrangements with V and J assigned. These tables miss some clones; where compared with another copy, unresolved V genes account for less than half of the shortfall, and the remainder is unexplained. A total of about 100,000 clones appear in this sample, roughly 69% of them only once. The ten largest make up about 6% of the sample. The sample was peripheral blood. The receptors derive from a man older than 75 with acute or convalescent COVID-19.

The gene calls are TRBV3-1 (or the pseudogene TRBV3-2) and TRBJ1-5; no firm D call. The CDR3 totals 12 residues. Germline V CDR1 and CDR2: LGHDT, YNNKEL (reference sequence). Trimming pared 3 bases from V and 6 bases from J, leaving 6 bases between. CDR3 in amino acids: CASSQAGQPQHF. The CDR3 coding sequence is TGTGCCAGCAGCCAGGCAGGTCAGCCCCAGCATTTT.

The chain employs TRBV6-5 and TRBJ2-7, with 9 bases lining up with TRBD1. The CDR3 runs 11 residues. The V gene's germline CDR1 is MNHEY and CDR2 SVGAGI. Unmatched junction bases numbered 4, after V lost 5 bases and J lost 11 bases. CDR3 sequence reads: CASSTRDREYF. CDR3 in DNA: TGTGCCAGCAGTACCCGGGACAGGGAGTACTTC.

This chain links TRBV5-1 with TRBJ2-2; D not resolved. This CDR3 contains 13 residues. Germline V gene data show CDR1 as SGHRS and CDR2 as YFSETQ. V was shortened by 4 bases and J by 6 bases, with 10 bases between the two germline ends. The CDR3 sequence: CASSLPEAGELFF. For the CDR3, the DNA is TGCGCCAGCAGCCTGCCTGAGGCCGGGGAGCTGTTTTTT.

The V gene is TRBV28, the J gene TRBJ1-2, with unresolved D. This CDR3 has 12 residues. The V gene's germline CDR1 is MDHEN and CDR2 SYDVKM. Trimming took 5 bases from V and 5 from J, leaving 9 bases between them. CDR3 nucleotide sequence: TGTGCCAGCAGTCCCCAGGCGTATGGCTACACCTTC. It codes for CASSPQAYGYTF.

On this clone: At one boundary the junction diverges from the germline segment, which might be a read error. The V and J genes are TRBV6-1 and TRBJ2-5, with D perhaps TRBD2 (6 bases). CDR3 size: 16 residues. The germline V gene has CDR1 MNHNS and CDR2 SASEGT. This chain's CDR3 is CASREEPLAAQETQYF. In nucleotides, the CDR3 is TGTGCCAGCAGGGAAGAGCCACTAGCAGCTCAAGAGACCCAGTACTTC.

This sequence joins TRBV28 and TRBJ2-4; 8 bases match TRBD1. Trimming took 6 bases from V and 6 from J; bases not matched to a gene: 4. CDR3 length: 13 amino acids. CDR1 MDHEN and CDR2 SYDVKM come from the germline V gene. The CDR3 DNA reads as TGTGCCAGCAGCCCCAGGGGGCGAAACATTCAGTACTTC. Translating gives CASSPRGRNIQYF.

The chain carries TRBV5-6 and TRBJ2-1; 13 bases agree with TRBD2. Germline CDR1 SGHDT, CDR2 YYEEEE. V shed 4 bases and J 9 bases; nucleotides not matched to a gene: 7. CDR3 length: 15 residues. The DNA for the CDR3 is TGTGCCAGCAGCCTGGGACTAGCGGGATATGGTGAGCAGTTCTTC. Translated: CASSLGLAGYGEQFF.

This chain connects TRBV19 to TRBJ2-7; D is unresolved. The V end lost 9 bases, the J end lost 0 bases, and 12 bases lay between the germline ends. The germline V gene encodes CDR1 LNHDA and CDR2 SQIVND (reference sequence). The CDR3 contains 13 residues. The CDR3 DNA is TGTGCCAGCTCCCTTTCCTCCTCCTACGAGCAGTACTTC. Protein: CASSLSSSYEQYF.

The genes are TRBV6-5 and TRBJ1-5; 9 nucleotides line up with TRBD1. Germline V gives CDR1 MNHEY, CDR2 SVGAGI. Trimming cost V 5 bases and J 6 bases; bases outside gene matches: 8. CDR3 length: 15 amino acids. CDR3 coding DNA: TGTGCCAGCAGTAATAACAGGGGGCTGCCTCAGCCCCAGCATTTT. This encodes CASSNNRGLPQPQHF.

The chain carries TRBV12-3 or TRBV12-4 and TRBJ2-7; 7 bases map to TRBD2. V was clipped by 3 bases and J by 3 bases; unmatched bases: 2. The CDR3 is 13 amino acids. The CDR3 DNA reads TGTGCCAGCAGTTTCGCGGGAGACTACGAGCAGTACTTC. It yields the protein CASSFAGDYEQYF.

The chain is built from TRBV11-3 and TRBJ2-2; the match to TRBD1 covers 11 bases. Germline CDR1 is SGHNT and CDR2 is YENEEA. The CDR3 runs to 15 residues. J lost 8 bases, V lost 4 bases, and 6 bases had no gene match. The CDR3 region is CASSSGQGAMGELFF. CDR3 nucleotides: TGTGCCAGCAGCTCTGGACAGGGGGCGATGGGGGAGCTGTTTTTT.

This chain uses TRBV2 with TRBJ2-7; 9 bases align to TRBD1. The CDR3 consists of 15 residues. V shed 3 bases, J shed 6 bases, and the junction held 9 bases outside the gene matches. Germline loops: CDR1 SNHLY, CDR2 FYNNEI. The DNA of the CDR3 is TGTGCCAGCAGTGATAGAGGGACAGGGTTTGGCGAGCAGTACTTC. Translated, it gives CASSDRGTGFGEQYF.

This chain links TRBV27 with TRBJ2-3, with TRBD1 identical over 7 bases. From germline, CDR1 is MNHEY and CDR2 SMNVEV (reference sequence). V dropped 4 bases and J dropped 3; count of bases not matched to a gene: 13. The CDR3 consists of 17 residues. CDR3 amino acids: CASSYTGQPARTDTQYF. The CDR3 DNA reads TGTGCCAGCAGTTATACGGGACAGCCGGCGCGGACAGATACGCAGTATTTT.

This chain connects TRBV4-3 to TRBJ1-1; D is uncertain. Germline CDR1 and CDR2: LGHNA and YSLEER. The CDR3 length is 14 residues. Trimming cost V 4 bases and J 1 base, with 10 bases left between them. CDR3 sequence reads: CASSPEQENTEAFF. The CDR3 DNA reads as TGCGCCAGCAGCCCAGAGCAGGAGAACACTGAAGCTTTCTTT.

This clone was counted only a few times. This chain joins TRBV28 and TRBJ1-2; D is ambiguous. V was clipped by 10 bases and J by 8 bases, with 17 bases between them. Per germline, CDR1 MDHEN and CDR2 SYDVKM. This CDR3 has 12 residues. DNA of the CDR3: TGTGCCACCAGAATGAGGACTTTCGGCTACACCTTC. Translation gives CATRMRTFGYTF.

J is TRBJ2-7 and V is TRBV24-1; D is possibly TRBD1 (6 bases). CDR1 and CDR2 (germline): KGHDR, SFDVKD. CDR3 length: 15 amino acids. V lost 3 bases and J 3 bases, leaving 14 bases between the germline ends. The CDR3 coding sequence is TGTGCCACCAGTGATGGTACAGGGAAGGGCTACGAGCAGTACTTC. It yields the protein CATSDGTGKGYEQYF.

The chain couples TRBV7-9 to TRBJ1-5; 8 positions match TRBD1. This CDR3 is 13 amino acids long. Germline V lookup: CDR1 SEHNR, CDR2 FQNEAQ (reference sequence). The V and J ends lost 3 bases and 9 bases, in that order; junction bases with no gene match: 4. Here the CDR3 reads CASSLGQVWPQHF. CDR3 sequence (DNA): TGTGCCAGCAGCTTGGGACAGGTGTGGCCCCAGCATTTT.

The CDR3 sequence is CATSRVFPSSYADTQYF. CDR3 nucleotides: TGTGCCACCAGCAGAGTCTTCCCTAGCAGTTATGCAGATACGCAGTATTTT. This sequence joins TRBV15 and TRBJ2-3, with a tentative D call TRBD2 (5 bases). Germline V lookup: CDR1 LNHNV, CDR2 YYDKDF (reference sequence). Trimming stripped 1 base from V and 4 bases from J, with 18 bases between. This CDR3 has 17 residues.

This chain's CDR3 is CASSPSENYGYTF. CDR3 nucleotides: TGTGCCAGCTCACCATCGGAGAACTATGGCTACACCTTC. The rearrangement uses TRBV18 and TRBJ1-2; no clear D. This CDR3 spans 13 amino acids. Germline V CDR1 and CDR2: KGHSH, LQKENI. The V end was cut by 2 bases, the J end by 2 bases, with 6 bases between.

The chain employs TRBV5-5 and TRBJ2-1; perhaps TRBD2 as D (6 bases). The CDR3 runs to 15 residues. V lost 4 bases and J 7 bases, leaving 18 bases between the germline ends. Per the germline V gene, CDR1 is SGHKS and CDR2 is YYEKEE (reference sequence). The DNA of the CDR3 is TGTGCCAGCAGCCCTCGTGACGGGAGAGGGAATGAGCAGTTCTTC. Its translation: CASSPRDGRGNEQFF. The whole variable domain, filled in from reference TRBV5-5 and TRBJ2-1, reads DAGVTQSPTHLIKTRGQQVTLRCSPISGHKSVSWYQQVLGQGPQFIFQYYEKEERGRGNFPDRFSARQFPNYSSELNVNALLLGDSALYLCASSPRDGRGNEQFFGPGTRLTVL.

This chain links TRBV2 with TRBJ2-7, with TRBD2 identical over 10 bases. The length of the CDR3 is 13 residues. The trim removed 7 bases at V and 7 bases at J, leaving 7 bases unmatched. The V gene's germline CDR1 is SNHLY and CDR2 FYNNEI. The CDR3 DNA sequence: TGTGCCAGCAATCTAGCGGGAGTTGAAGAGCAGTACTTC. Its translation: CASNLAGVEEQYF.

This chain links TRBV11-2 with TRBJ2-3, with D uncertain. V shed 4 bases and J shed 6 bases, with 5 bases lying between them. This CDR3 comprises 11 residues. Germline lookup yields CDR1 SGHAT and CDR2 FQNNGV. The CDR3 loop is CASSSFDTQYF. CDR3 nucleotides: TGTGCCAGCAGCTCATTTGATACGCAGTATTTT.

The chain recombines TRBV6-5 with TRBJ2-5, with 13 bases aligning to TRBD2. The V gene end was trimmed by 7 bases and the J gene end by 9 bases; junction bases not matched to a gene: 11. CDR3 size: 15 residues. Germline lookup yields CDR1 MNHEY and CDR2 SVGAGI. CDR3 sequence reads: CASTEGTSGIGAQYF. The CDR3 region has the DNA TGTGCCAGCACCGAAGGGACTAGCGGGATAGGGGCCCAGTACTTC.